The clone carrying this T cell receptor beta chain was detected many times. Its target is not known. These data come from a study of T cells in Graves' hyperthyroidism and ophthalmopathy. TCR beta CDR3 regions were amplified from RNA. Using the HTBI primer set, a first-round RT-PCR was run on the TCR CDR3. TCRdb ran MiXCR on the multiplex PCR reads and lists one entry per CDR3 protein. The table has 300,000 to 450,000 distinct CDR3 sequences, about 15% seen once. General study points: Blood also held most thyroid clonotypes expanded beyond 0.001.

Patients were aged 18 to 65, had disease duration under 2 months, and had newly diagnosed hyperthyroidism. Uncontrolled infection, other autoimmune disease, pregnancy or lactation disqualified patients from enrolment. This CDR3 is built from 15 residues. Deletions cut 3 bases from V and 3 bases from J, with 15 bases between. Germline loops: CDR1 SNHLY, CDR2 FYNNEI. The sequencing input was blood. V is TRBV2 and J is TRBJ2-7; no clear D. The TCR was taken from a young woman with Graves' hyperthyroidism that later progressed to Graves' ophthalmopathy. Here the CDR3 DNA reads TGTGCCAGCAGTGACAATTCCGGCAGGAGCTACGAGCAGTACTTC. It specifies CASSDNSGRSYEQYF.